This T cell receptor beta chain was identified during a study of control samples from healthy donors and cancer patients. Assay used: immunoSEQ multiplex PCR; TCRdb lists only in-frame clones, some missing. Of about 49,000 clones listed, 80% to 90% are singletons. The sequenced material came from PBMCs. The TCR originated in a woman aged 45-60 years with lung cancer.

The CDR3, as DNA: TGTGCCAGCAGTTTGTTATCTCTACGGACGGGATCTAACTATGGCTACACCTTC. The encoded protein is CASSLLSLRTGSNYGYTF. J is TRBJ1-2 and V is TRBV28, with D unresolved. Germline CDR1 and CDR2: MDHEN and SYDVKM. The germline V and J ends were trimmed by 3 bases and 0 bases, with 20 bases remaining between them. The CDR3 totals 18 residues.